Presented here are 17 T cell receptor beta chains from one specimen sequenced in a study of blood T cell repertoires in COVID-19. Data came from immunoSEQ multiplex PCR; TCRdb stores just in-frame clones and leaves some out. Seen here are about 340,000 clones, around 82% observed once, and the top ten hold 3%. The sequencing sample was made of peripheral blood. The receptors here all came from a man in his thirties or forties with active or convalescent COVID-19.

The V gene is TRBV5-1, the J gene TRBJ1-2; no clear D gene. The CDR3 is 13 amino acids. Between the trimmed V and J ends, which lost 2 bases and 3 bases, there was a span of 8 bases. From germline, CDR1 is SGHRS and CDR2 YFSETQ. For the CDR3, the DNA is TGCGCCAGCAGCTTTACGGGAGACTATGGCTACACCTTC. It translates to CASSFTGDYGYTF.

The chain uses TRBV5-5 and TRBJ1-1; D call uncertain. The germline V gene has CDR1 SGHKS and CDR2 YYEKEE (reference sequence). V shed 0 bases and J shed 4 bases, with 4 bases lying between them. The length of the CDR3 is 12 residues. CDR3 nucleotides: TGTGCCAGCAGCTTGGTCGGCACTGAAGCTTTCTTT. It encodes CASSLVGTEAFF.

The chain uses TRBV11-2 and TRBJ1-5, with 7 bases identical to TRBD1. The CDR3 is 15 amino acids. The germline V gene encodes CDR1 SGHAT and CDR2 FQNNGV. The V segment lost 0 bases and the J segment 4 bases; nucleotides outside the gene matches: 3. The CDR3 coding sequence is TGTGCCAGCAGCTTAGACGGGACAGCGAATCAGCCCCAGCATTTT. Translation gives CASSLDGTANQPQHF.

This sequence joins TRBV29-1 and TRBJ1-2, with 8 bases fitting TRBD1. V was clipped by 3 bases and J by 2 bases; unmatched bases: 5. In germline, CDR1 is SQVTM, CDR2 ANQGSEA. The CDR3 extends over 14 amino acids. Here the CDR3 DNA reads TGCAGCGTTGACCAGGACAGGGCGAACTATGGCTACACCTTC. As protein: CSVDQDRANYGYTF.

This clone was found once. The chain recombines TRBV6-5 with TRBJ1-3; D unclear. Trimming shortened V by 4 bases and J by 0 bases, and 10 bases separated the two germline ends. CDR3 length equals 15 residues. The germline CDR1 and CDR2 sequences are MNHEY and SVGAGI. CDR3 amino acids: CASSSWADSGNTIYF. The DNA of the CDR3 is TGTGCCAGCAGTTCTTGGGCCGACTCTGGAAACACCATATATTTT.

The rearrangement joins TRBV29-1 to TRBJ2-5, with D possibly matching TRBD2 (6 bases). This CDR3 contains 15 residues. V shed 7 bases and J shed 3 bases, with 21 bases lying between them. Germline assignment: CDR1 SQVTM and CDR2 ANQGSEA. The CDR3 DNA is TGCAGCGGGAGGGGTTCCCCCGGGGAGGAAGAGACCCAGTACTTC. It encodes CSGRGSPGEEETQYF.

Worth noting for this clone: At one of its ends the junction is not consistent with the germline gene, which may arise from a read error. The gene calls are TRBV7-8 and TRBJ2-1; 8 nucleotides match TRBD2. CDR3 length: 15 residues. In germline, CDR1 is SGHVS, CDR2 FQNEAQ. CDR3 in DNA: TGTGCCAGCACCTCCGCGGGGACTAGAGTCAATGGGCAGTTCTTC. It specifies CASTSAGTRVNGQFF.

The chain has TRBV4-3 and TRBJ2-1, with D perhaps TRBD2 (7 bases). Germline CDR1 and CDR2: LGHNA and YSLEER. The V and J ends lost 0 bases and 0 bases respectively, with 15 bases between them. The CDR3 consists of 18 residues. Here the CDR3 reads CASSQDLGGPRSYNEQFF. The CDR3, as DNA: TGCGCCAGCAGCCAAGATCTCGGGGGGCCTCGCTCCTACAATGAGCAGTTCTTC.

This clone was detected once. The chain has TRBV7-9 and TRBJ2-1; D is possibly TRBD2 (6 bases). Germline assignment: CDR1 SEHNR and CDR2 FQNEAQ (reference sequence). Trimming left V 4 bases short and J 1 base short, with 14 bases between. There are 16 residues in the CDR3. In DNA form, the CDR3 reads TGTGCCAGCAGCTCCTACCGGGACTTGTCCTACAATGAGCAGTTCTTC. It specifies CASSSYRDLSYNEQFF.

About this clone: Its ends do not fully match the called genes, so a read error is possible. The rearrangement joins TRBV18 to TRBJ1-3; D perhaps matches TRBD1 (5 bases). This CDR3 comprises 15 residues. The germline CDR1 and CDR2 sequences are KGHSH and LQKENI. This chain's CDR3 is CASSPVGLSGNTIYF. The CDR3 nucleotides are TGTGCCAGCTCACCTGTGGGACTTTCTGGGAACACCATATATTTT.

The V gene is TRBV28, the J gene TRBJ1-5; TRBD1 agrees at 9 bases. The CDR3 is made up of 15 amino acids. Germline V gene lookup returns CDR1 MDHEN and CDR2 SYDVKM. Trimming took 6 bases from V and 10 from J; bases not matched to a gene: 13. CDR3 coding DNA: TGTGCCAGCAGCGTTAGAGGGACAGGGCAGCCACCCCAGCATTTT. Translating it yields CASSVRGTGQPPQHF.

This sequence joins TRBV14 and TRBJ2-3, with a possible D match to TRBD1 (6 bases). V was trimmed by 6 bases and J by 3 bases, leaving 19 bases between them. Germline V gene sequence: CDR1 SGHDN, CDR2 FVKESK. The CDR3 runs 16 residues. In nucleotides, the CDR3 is TGTGCCAGCAGTCGCGTTACAGGGTTATGGACAGATACGCAGTATTTT. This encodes CASSRVTGLWTDTQYF. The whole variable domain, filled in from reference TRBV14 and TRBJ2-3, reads EAGVTQFPSHSVIEKGQTVTLRCDPISGHDNLYWYRRVMGKEIKFLLHFVKESKQDESGMPNNRFLAERTGGTYSTLKVQPAELEDSGVYFCASSRVTGLWTDTQYFGPGTRLTVL.

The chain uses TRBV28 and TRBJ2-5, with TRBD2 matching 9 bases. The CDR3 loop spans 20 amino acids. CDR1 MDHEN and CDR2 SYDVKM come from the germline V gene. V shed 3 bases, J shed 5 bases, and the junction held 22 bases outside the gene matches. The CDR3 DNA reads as TGTGCCAGCAGTTTGGGGTTTTGGGTCCTAGCGGGACCTGAGGATGAGACCCAGTACTTC. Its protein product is CASSLGFWVLAGPEDETQYF. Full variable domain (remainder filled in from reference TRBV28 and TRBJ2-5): DVKVTQSSRYLVKRTGEKVFLECVQDMDHENMFWYRQDPGLGLRLIYFSYDVKMKEKGDIPEGYSVSREKKERFSLILESASTNQTSMYLCASSLGFWVLAGPEDETQYFGPGTRLLVL.

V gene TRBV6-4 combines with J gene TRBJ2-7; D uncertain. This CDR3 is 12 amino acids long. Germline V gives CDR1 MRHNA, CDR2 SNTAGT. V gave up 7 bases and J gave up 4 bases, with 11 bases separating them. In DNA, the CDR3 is TGTGCCAGCACTCCGCCCGGGTACGAGCAGTACTTC. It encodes CASTPPGYEQYF.

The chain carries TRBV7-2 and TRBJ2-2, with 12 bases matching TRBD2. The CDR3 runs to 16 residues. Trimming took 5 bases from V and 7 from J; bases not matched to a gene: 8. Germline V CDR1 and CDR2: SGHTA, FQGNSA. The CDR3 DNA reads TGTGCCAGCAGCCCCGGACTAGCGGGGTGGGACGGGGAGCTGTTTTTT. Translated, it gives CASSPGLAGWDGELFF. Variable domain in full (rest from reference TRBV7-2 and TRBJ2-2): GAGVSQSPSNKVTEKGKDVELRCDPISGHTALYWYRQSLGQGLEFLIYFQGNSAPDKSGLPSDRFSAERTGGSVSTLTIQRTQQEDSAVYLCASSPGLAGWDGELFFGEGSRLTVL.

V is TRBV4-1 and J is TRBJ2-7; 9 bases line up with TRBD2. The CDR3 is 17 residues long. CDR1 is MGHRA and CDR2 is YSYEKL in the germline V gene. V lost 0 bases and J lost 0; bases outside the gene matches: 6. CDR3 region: CASSQEPSGIVSYEQYF. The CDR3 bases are TGCGCCAGCAGCCAAGAGCCTAGCGGGATAGTCTCCTACGAGCAGTACTTC.

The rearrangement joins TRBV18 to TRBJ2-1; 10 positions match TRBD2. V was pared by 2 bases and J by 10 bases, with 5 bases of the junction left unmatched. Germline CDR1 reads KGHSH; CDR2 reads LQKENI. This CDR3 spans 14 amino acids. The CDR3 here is CASSPALAGAEQFF. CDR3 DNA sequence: TGTGCCAGCTCACCAGCTCTAGCGGGGGCAGAGCAGTTCTTC. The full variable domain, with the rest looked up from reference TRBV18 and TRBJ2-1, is NAGVMQNPRHLVRRRGQEARLRCSPMKGHSHVYWYRQLPEEGLKFMVYLQKENIIDESGMPKERFSAEFPKEGPSILRIQQVVRGDSAAYFCASSPALAGAEQFFGPGTRLTVL.